A single sample gave rise to the 14 T cell receptor beta chains below, sequenced in a study of PD-1 blockade in mismatch repair-deficient tumors. Here immunoSEQ multiplex PCR was the method, and the copy in TCRdb shows in-frame clones only, minus some. The table lists some 120,000 clones, roughly 86% of them singletons. The specimen comprised peripheral blood, sampled just under 74 weeks after starting pembrolizumab. The origin of the receptors is an adult with mismatch repair-deficient cancer.

The rearrangement links TRBV27 to TRBJ2-5, with D tentatively TRBD2 (5 bases). This CDR3 contains 13 residues. CDR1 and CDR2 (germline): MNHEY, SMNVEV (reference sequence). The V gene lost 5 bases and the J gene lost 5 bases, with 12 bases spanning the gap. In DNA, the CDR3 is TGTGCCAGCAGTGATAGCGTGGGGGAGACCCAGTACTTC. Translated: CASSDSVGETQYF.

V is TRBV7-9 and J is TRBJ2-2; 9 bases are a match to TRBD1. V dropped 5 bases and J dropped 4; count of bases not matched to a gene: 5. Per the germline V gene, CDR1 is SEHNR and CDR2 is FQNEAQ (reference sequence). This CDR3 contains 15 residues. CDR3 amino acids: CASSPGTGSTGELFF. As DNA, the CDR3 is TGTGCCAGCAGCCCAGGGACAGGGTCCACCGGGGAGCTGTTTTTT.

The rearrangement links TRBV10-2 to TRBJ1-1; TRBD1 might be the D (5 bases). Germline V gives CDR1 WSHSY, CDR2 SAAADI. This CDR3 is built from 13 residues. Trimming left V 10 bases short and J 0 bases short, with 12 bases between. DNA of the CDR3: TGCGCCACCCTGGGACCGTTGAACACTGAAGCTTTCTTT. Translation: CATLGPLNTEAFF.

The genes are TRBV6-1 and TRBJ2-1; maybe TRBD2 (6 bases). Germline values: CDR1 MNHNS, CDR2 SASEGT. The CDR3 is 12 residues long. Trimming left V 6 bases short and J 9 bases short, with 12 bases between. The CDR3 here is CASSRDLAEQFF. CDR3 nucleotides: TGTGCCAGCAGCCGGGACTTGGCTGAGCAGTTCTTC.

This chain uses TRBV7-2 with TRBJ2-7, with D possibly matching TRBD1 (5 bases). V was pared by 3 bases and J by 3 bases, with 12 bases between. The CDR3 has 14 residues. From germline, CDR1 is SGHTA and CDR2 FQGNSA. The CDR3 region has the DNA TGTGCCAGCAGCTTTAGGGTCCAGGGCTACGAGCAGTACTTC. Translation: CASSFRVQGYEQYF.

Only one count was recorded for this clone. The chain links TRBV30 to TRBJ2-1; 7 bases align to TRBD2. Per the germline V gene, CDR1 is GTSNPN and CDR2 is SVGIG (reference sequence). The CDR3 runs 14 residues. V shed 5 bases and J 6 bases; nucleotides not matched to a gene: 10. CDR3 DNA sequence: TGTGCCTGGGACCTCGCGGGAGAGATCAATGAGCAGTTCTTC. It encodes CAWDLAGEINEQFF.

The chain combines TRBV4-1 with TRBJ2-3; D is perhaps TRBD1 (5 bases). Trimming left V 2 bases short and J 4 bases short, with 13 bases between. Looked up from germline, CDR1 is MGHRA and CDR2 is YSYEKL. This CDR3 is built from 15 residues. In DNA form, the CDR3 reads TGCGCCAGCAGCCAAATGAGCAGGGAATCAGATACGCAGTATTTT. This encodes CASSQMSRESDTQYF.

This clone is a singleton in its sample. This chain connects TRBV5-5 to TRBJ2-1; perhaps TRBD2 as D (6 bases). Germline lookup yields CDR1 SGHKS and CDR2 YYEKEE (reference sequence). The CDR3 has 14 amino acids. V shed 0 bases and J shed 6 bases, with 10 bases lying between them. The CDR3 nucleotides read TGTGCCAGCAGCTTGGCACTGACTAGCAATGAGCAGTTCTTC. Protein sequence: CASSLALTSNEQFF.

The rearrangement uses TRBV2 and TRBJ1-1; a possible D gene is TRBD1 (5 bases). CDR3 length: 12 residues. V lost 7 bases and J 4 bases, leaving 10 bases between the germline ends. Looked up from germline, CDR1 is SNHLY and CDR2 is FYNNEI. CDR3 DNA: TGTGCCAGCATAATGGGGCTCACTGAAGCTTTCTTT. Amino acids: CASIMGLTEAFF. The full variable domain, in which reference TRBV2 and TRBJ1-1 provide the parts outside the CDR3, is EPEVTQTPSHQVTQMGQEVILRCVPISNHLYFYWYRQILGQKVEFLVSFYNNEISEKSEIFDDQFSVERPDGSNFTLKIRSTKLEDSAMYFCASIMGLTEAFFGQGTRLTVV.

The chain is built from TRBV30 and TRBJ2-7, with D possibly being TRBD2 (6 bases). The CDR3 consists of 14 residues. CDR1 and CDR2 (germline): GTSNPN, SVGIG (reference sequence). Between the trimmed V and J ends, which lost 2 bases and 5 bases, there was a span of 16 bases. CDR3 DNA sequence: TGTGCCTGGAGTTTTACAGGAGGAGGGGACGAGCAGTACTTC. Amino acid sequence: CAWSFTGGGDEQYF.

The chain is built from TRBV9 and TRBJ2-1; 7 bases fit TRBD2. The CDR3 contains 15 residues. Germline CDR1 SGDLS, CDR2 YYNGEE. Trimming took 0 bases from V and 7 from J; bases not matched to a gene: 7. CDR3 sequence: CASSVAWTRRNEQFF. CDR3 DNA: TGTGCCAGCAGCGTAGCTTGGACTAGAAGGAATGAGCAGTTCTTC.

V usage is TRBV7-2 and J usage is TRBJ2-7; D is perhaps TRBD2 (5 bases). Germline V gene lookup returns CDR1 SGHTA and CDR2 FQGNSA. V lost 4 bases to trimming and J lost 0 bases, with 13 bases between them. The CDR3 consists of 15 residues. The CDR3: CASSYLAQSSYEQYF. CDR3 sequence (DNA): TGTGCCAGCAGCTACCTAGCCCAGAGCTCCTACGAGCAGTACTTC.

The chain joins TRBV6-1 to TRBJ1-2; unclear D gene. Between the trimmed V and J ends, which lost 8 bases and 7 bases, there was a span of 11 bases. CDR3 length: 11 amino acids. Germline CDR1 reads MNHNS; CDR2 reads SASEGT. The CDR3 loop reads CASWTDPGYTF. CDR3 coding DNA: TGTGCCAGCTGGACGGACCCTGGCTACACCTTC.

The chain links TRBV29-1 to TRBJ1-2, with a weak D call TRBD1 (6 bases). The ends were cut back, 4 bases at V and 0 bases at J, with 18 bases in the middle. This CDR3 spans 16 amino acids. Germline CDR1 SQVTM, CDR2 ANQGSEA. The CDR3 loop reads CSVGDGTTRANYGYTF. The DNA of the CDR3 is TGCAGCGTTGGAGACGGGACAACAAGGGCTAACTATGGCTACACCTTC.